What follows are 17 T cell receptor beta chains derived from one specimen sequenced in a study of technical replicates of blood from a few donors. Using immunoSEQ multiplex PCR, the repertoire was profiled, and TCRdb retains in-frame clones only, with some absent. The table includes some 64,000 clones, 86% detected once. The sample comprised PBMCs. The receptors here all came from a human donor in good health. Some clones in this sample may be carry-over from other donors' samples.

The chain carries TRBV10-3 and TRBJ2-7, with D possibly matching TRBD1 (6 bases). V gave up 3 bases and J gave up 5 bases, with 20 bases separating them. Germline V gene lookup returns CDR1 ENHRY and CDR2 SYGVKD. The CDR3 is 16 residues long. The CDR3 nucleotides read TGTGCCATCAGTGAAAAAACAGGGTTGGGGAACCACGAGCAGTACTTC. It translates to CAISEKTGLGNHEQYF.

The chain couples TRBV15 to TRBJ2-1, with TRBD2 matching 11 bases. Looked up from germline, CDR1 is LNHNV and CDR2 is YYDKDF (reference sequence). This CDR3 is built from 16 residues. V trimming: 3 bases; J trimming: 5 bases; junction bases outside the gene matches: 6. The CDR3 loop reads CATSSLLAGGDNEQFF. In DNA, the CDR3 is TGTGCCACCAGCAGCCTTCTAGCGGGGGGCGACAATGAGCAGTTCTTC.

The chain employs TRBV30 and TRBJ1-2, with D possibly matching TRBD1 (6 bases). Trimming stripped 2 bases from V and 5 bases from J, with 12 bases between. Germline-derived CDR1 and CDR2 are GTSNPN and SVGIG (reference sequence). The CDR3 has 13 amino acids. The DNA for the CDR3 is TGTGCCTGGAGTAATTCAGGGGTATATGGCTACACCTTC. It yields the protein CAWSNSGVYGYTF.

V usage is TRBV6-5 and J usage is TRBJ2-1; TRBD2 aligns across 11 bases. Germline CDR1 MNHEY, CDR2 SVGAGI. CDR3 length: 15 amino acids. V lost 0 bases and J lost 13; bases outside the gene matches: 8. The CDR3 sequence is CASSYSISGGAPQFF. DNA for the CDR3: TGTGCCAGCAGTTACTCTATTAGCGGGGGGGCCCCCCAGTTCTTC.

This chain connects TRBV7-2 to TRBJ2-3; 11 nucleotides align to TRBD2. Germline V gene lookup returns CDR1 SGHTA and CDR2 FQGNSA. The CDR3 totals 18 residues. V trimming: 2 bases; J trimming: 0 bases; junction bases outside the gene matches: 7. The CDR3 here is CASSLPTSGSASTDTQYF. The CDR3 coding sequence is TGTGCCAGCAGCTTACCCACTAGCGGGAGTGCTAGCACAGATACGCAGTATTTT.

This clone came up a few times. The V gene is TRBV2, the J gene TRBJ2-1, with 9 bases identical to TRBD2. CDR1 and CDR2 (germline): SNHLY, FYNNEI. Unmatched junction bases numbered 5, after V lost 5 bases and J lost 0 bases. This CDR3 is built from 16 residues. The CDR3 region has the DNA TGTGCCAGCAGTCTTAGCGGGAGAAGCTCCTACAATGAGCAGTTCTTC. Its translation is CASSLSGRSSYNEQFF.

The genes are TRBV4-2 and TRBJ2-3, with D perhaps TRBD2 (7 bases). Trimming shortened V by 4 bases and J by 0 bases, and 17 bases separated the two germline ends. The germline gives CDR1 LGHNA, CDR2 YNFKEQ. CDR3 length: 17 residues. In nucleotides, the CDR3 is TGTGCCAGCAGCCCGGGGGCTAGCGGTACTAGCACAGATACGCAGTATTTT. The encoded protein is CASSPGASGTSTDTQYF.

This clone was seen just once. V usage is TRBV23-1 and J usage is TRBJ2-3; 12 bases are shared with TRBD2. TRBV23-1 is marked as an open reading frame, function uncertain. The length of the CDR3 is 18 residues. V dropped 0 bases and J dropped 7; count of bases not matched to a gene: 11. For the CDR3, the DNA is TGCGCCAGCAGTCAATCCACTAGCGGGGGGCTCCCTACTCATACGCAGTATTTT. It translates to CASSQSTSGGLPTHTQYF.

This chain uses TRBV4-3 with TRBJ2-7, with 11 bases identical to TRBD2. Germline lookup yields CDR1 LGHNA and CDR2 YSLEER. The CDR3 is 16 residues long. Unmatched junction bases numbered 9, after V lost 4 bases and J lost 4 bases. CDR3 in DNA: TGCGCCAGCAGCCCGAGCATAGCGGGAGGGCCTTACGAGCAGTACTTC. It is translated as CASSPSIAGGPYEQYF.

The V gene is TRBV10-2, the J gene TRBJ1-2, with a possible D match to TRBD1 (6 bases). CDR3 length equals 14 residues. V was trimmed by 2 bases and J by 4 bases, leaving 11 bases between them. Germline values: CDR1 WSHSY, CDR2 SAAADI. CDR3 region: CASSEPTGPYGYTF. The CDR3 nucleotides read TGCGCCAGCAGTGAGCCGACAGGACCCTATGGCTACACCTTC.

The chain uses TRBV6-1 and TRBJ2-2, with 7 nucleotides matching TRBD2. The germline CDR1 and CDR2 sequences are MNHNS and SASEGT. The CDR3 spans 16 residues. V lost 4 bases, J lost 1 base, and 6 bases stayed unmatched. The CDR3 DNA reads as TGTGCCAGCAGTGCTAGCATAGCGGGGAACACCGGGGAGCTGTTTTTT. Residues: CASSASIAGNTGELFF.

V gene TRBV30 combines with J gene TRBJ2-7, with TRBD2 matching over 12 bases. This CDR3 contains 15 residues. Trimming took 1 base from V and 5 from J; bases not matched to a gene: 6. Germline V gene data show CDR1 as GTSNPN and CDR2 as SVGIG (reference sequence). The CDR3 spells CAWSDGTSGFDEQYF. The CDR3 coding sequence is TGTGCCTGGAGTGACGGGACTAGCGGGTTCGACGAGCAGTACTTC.

CDR3 in DNA: TGCGCCAGCAGCCAACTAGGGGGAGATACGCAGTATTTT. Translated, it gives CASSQLGGDTQYF. The chain combines TRBV4-3 with TRBJ2-3; D might be TRBD1 (6 bases). This CDR3 spans 13 amino acids. V dropped 2 bases and J dropped 5 bases, with 8 bases sitting between them. Germline assignment: CDR1 LGHNA and CDR2 YSLEER.

This chain links TRBV5-3 with TRBJ1-1; a possible D gene is TRBD1 (6 bases). TRBV5-3 qualifies as an ORF whose function is uncertain. There are 15 residues in the CDR3. V lost 3 bases and J lost 1, with 13 bases in between. The DNA of the CDR3 is TGTGCCAGAAGCTCAACAGGGCTCGAGAACACTGAAGCTTTCTTT. It translates to CARSSTGLENTEAFF.

The rearrangement links TRBV6-1 to TRBJ2-7; tentatively, D is TRBD1 (6 bases). Germline CDR1 MNHNS, CDR2 SASEGT. The CDR3 contains 13 residues. V was cut by 7 bases and J by 4 bases, with 14 bases left in between. The CDR3 coding sequence is TGTGCCAGCACCCAAGGAACAGGGTACGAGCAGTACTTC. Protein sequence: CASTQGTGYEQYF.

This sequence joins TRBV9 and TRBJ1-4; 10 bases align to TRBD1. The V segment lost 3 bases and the J segment 6 bases; nucleotides outside the gene matches: 5. This CDR3 contains 15 residues. Germline loops: CDR1 SGDLS, CDR2 YYNGEE. This CDR3 reads CASSGGTGVDEKLFF. CDR3 nucleotides: TGTGCCAGCAGCGGCGGGACAGGGGTCGATGAAAAACTGTTTTTT.

The chain carries TRBV4-1 and TRBJ2-5; perhaps TRBD1 as D (6 bases). CDR1 MGHRA and CDR2 YSYEKL come from the germline V gene. Between the trimmed V and J ends, which lost 0 bases and 5 bases, there was a span of 13 bases. The CDR3 length is 15 residues. Here the CDR3 DNA reads TGCGCCAGCAGCCAAGACCGACCTAGGGGGGAGACCCAGTACTTC. Protein: CASSQDRPRGETQYF.